This TCR beta chain is drawn from a study of shared clonotypes between healthy human individuals. Study results and limitations: Non-shared clonotypes had lower generation probabilities than clonotypes shared by all four sorted-subset donors. Few donors limited the genetic and exposure-history diversity represented.

A few counts support this clone. Its antigen is as yet unknown. The donors were adults (healthy and HIV-negative) with no recent acute infections or vaccinations. J was trimmed by 8 bases and V by 6 bases; bases with no gene match: 9. Per germline, CDR1 MNHNS and CDR2 SASEGT. CDR3 length: 14 amino acids. Deep level was the assay's run setting. Measured with immunoSEQ multiplex PCR; TCRdb has only the in-frame clones, and not every one. The sample gives around 120,000 clones, just over 65% of which show up once; about 25% is in the top ten. This chain links TRBV6-1 with TRBJ2-1; 8 bases align to TRBD2. The specimen was memory CD8+ T cells sorted from blood. This sample's subset: CD45RO+ cells pooled with CCR7-negative TemRA cells. The clonotype originates from a woman in her 30s in good health. The CDR3 DNA reads as TGTGCCAGCAGAAGCGGGGGACTTGACGATGAGCAGTTCTTC. Its protein product is CASRSGGLDDEQFF.